The present T cell receptor beta chain was sequenced within a study of OX40 agonist ivuxolimab in advanced cancers. Libraries were prepared by immunoSEQ multiplex PCR; TCRdb keeps only in-frame clonotypes and omits some of them. The sample has 20,000 to 25,000 clones, about 79% seen once. The input for sequencing was CD4+ or CD8+ T cells sorted from blood, taken in a trial of the OX40 agonist ivuxolimab. The sequence came from an adult with an advanced solid tumor such as melanoma, head and neck, liver or kidney cancer.

CDR3 amino acids: CASSLGAGPDTQYF. For the CDR3, the DNA is TGTGCCAGCAGCCTAGGAGCGGGGCCGGATACGCAGTATTTT. This chain connects TRBV7-6 to TRBJ2-3; 7 bases agree with TRBD2. V shed 5 bases and J 6 bases; nucleotides not matched to a gene: 8. CDR3 size: 14 residues. CDR1 SGHVS and CDR2 FNYEAQ come from the germline V gene.